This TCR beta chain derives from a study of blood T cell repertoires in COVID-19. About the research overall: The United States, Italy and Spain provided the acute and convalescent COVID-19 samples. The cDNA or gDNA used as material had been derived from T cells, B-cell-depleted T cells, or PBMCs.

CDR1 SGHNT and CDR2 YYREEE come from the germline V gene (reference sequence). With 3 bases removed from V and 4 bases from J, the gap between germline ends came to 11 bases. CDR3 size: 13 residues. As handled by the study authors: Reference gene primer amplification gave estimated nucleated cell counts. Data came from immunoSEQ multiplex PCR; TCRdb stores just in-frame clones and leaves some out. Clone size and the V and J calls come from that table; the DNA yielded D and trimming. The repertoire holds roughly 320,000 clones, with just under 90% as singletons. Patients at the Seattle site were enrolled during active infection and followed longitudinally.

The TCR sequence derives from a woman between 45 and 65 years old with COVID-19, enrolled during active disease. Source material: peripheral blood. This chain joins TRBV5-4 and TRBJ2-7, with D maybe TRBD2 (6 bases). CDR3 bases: TGTGCCAGCAGCTCCGACGGACTATACGAGCAGTACTTC. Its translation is CASSSDGLYEQYF.